The TCR beta chain described here comes from a study of blood T cell repertoires in COVID-19. Study details: Sample material is recorded as cDNA or gDNA derived from T cells, B-cell-depleted T cells, or PBMCs.

The CDR3 contains 13 residues. Germline CDR1 is SGDLS and CDR2 is YYNGEE. V was trimmed by 5 bases and J by 2 bases, leaving 9 bases between them. The table came from immunoSEQ multiplex PCR; TCRdb's copy has only in-frame clones and leaves some out. The sample has tens of thousands of clones; 65% to 80% are singletons. This chain links TRBV9 with TRBJ2-3, with D hard to call. The receptor was isolated from a human donor in a cohort sampled during active COVID-19. The material sequenced was peripheral blood. CDR3 bases: TGTGCCAGCAGTAGTGCCCCCACAGATACGCAGTATTTT. Residues: CASSSAPTDTQYF.